The entry below describes one T cell receptor (beta chain). Its specificity is not known. Reverse transcribing all isolated RNA meant expressed TCRB transcripts were sequenced. Sequencing was performed with immunoSEQ multiplex PCR; in TCRdb, only in-frame clones are kept and a portion is missing. In the table there are some 360,000 clones, 8.5% to 10% of which are singletons. With 1 base removed from V and 3 bases from J, the gap between germline ends came to 10 bases. CDR1 is SGHVS, CDR2 FNYEAQ, per germline. This CDR3 has 14 residues. These data come from a study of beta chain features in type 1 diabetes. Study-level background: Across the samples, more than 85 million sorted cells were examined in total.

Study observations and caveats: The question left open here concerned HLA type influencing TCRB rearrangement. Across all four CD4+ subsets, people with type 1 diabetes showed modestly shorter TCRB CDR3s. Equally in patients and controls, shorter templates might have been favored by PCR.

The authors took one heparinised blood draw, averaging approximately 120 mL, from each donor. The chain links TRBV7-6 to TRBJ2-7; D not resolved. Sequenced: central memory CD4+ T cells from blood. This TCR derives from a man aged 30 to 45 with type 1 diabetes. CDR3 bases: TGTGCCAGCAGCTTAGACGCGTCAGGCTACGAGCAGTACTTC. This gives the protein CASSLDASGYEQYF.